This T cell receptor beta chain emerged from a study of blood T cell repertoires in COVID-19. Study-level information: Samples representing acute and convalescent COVID-19 were sourced from the United States, Italy and Spain.

Germline V CDR1 and CDR2: MNHNS, SASEGT. With 3 bases clipped from V and 0 bases from J, the junction kept 5 bases outside the gene matches. The CDR3 runs 17 residues. Assay: immunoSEQ multiplex PCR; the TCRdb copy retains only in-frame clones and omits some. Of 300,000 or so clones in the sample, roughly 89% were seen once. This clone was observed a handful of times. Participants spanned ages about 18 to 90 years and resided in roughly 22 US areas. Allocation to cohorts depended on clinical history reported by the participants. The material sequenced was PBMCs or T cells enriched from blood (not recorded which). This rearrangement joins TRBV6-1 to TRBJ2-3; TRBD2 agrees at 11 bases. This clonotype was sampled from a woman aged 50 to 60 who had been exposed to COVID-19. As DNA, the CDR3 is TGTGCCAGCAGTGAGGGGATAGCGGGGGGGAGCACAGATACGCAGTATTTT. Translated, it gives CASSEGIAGGSTDTQYF.